This passage covers 23 T cell receptor beta chains from one sample sequenced in a study of blood T cell repertoires in COVID-19. Assay used: immunoSEQ multiplex PCR; TCRdb lists only in-frame clones, some missing. The data show some 250,000 clones, 70% to 80% seen once. Sequenced material: peripheral blood. These receptors were obtained from a woman at least 80 years old with acute or convalescent COVID-19.

This chain joins TRBV5-1 and TRBJ2-3, with a weak D call TRBD2 (7 bases). Germline CDR1 is SGHRS and CDR2 is YFSETQ. The CDR3 covers 14 residues. Trimming removed 0 bases from V and 4 bases from J, with 9 bases in between. CDR3 region: CASSLGGGPDTQYF. DNA for the CDR3: TGCGCCAGCAGCTTGGGGGGGGGCCCAGATACGCAGTATTTT.

The V and J genes are TRBV6-1 and TRBJ1-6; 7 bases match TRBD1. The length of the CDR3 is 17 residues. Unmatched junction bases numbered 11, after V lost 2 bases and J lost 7 bases. The germline V gene has CDR1 MNHNS and CDR2 SASEGT. CDR3 DNA sequence: TGTGCCAGCAGTGAATTATTAAGGGGACAGAGAAATTCACCCCTCCACTTT. Translating gives CASSELLRGQRNSPLHF.

The V gene is TRBV7-6, the J gene TRBJ2-3; 12 bases line up with TRBD2. The V gene end was trimmed by 6 bases and the J gene end by 2 bases; junction bases not matched to a gene: 6. The CDR3 runs to 16 residues. CDR1 is SGHVS, CDR2 FNYEAQ, per germline. The CDR3 nucleotides read TGTGCCAGCAGTTCTAGCGGGGGGGCGGTCACAGATACGCAGTATTTT. Translated, it gives CASSSSGGAVTDTQYF.

The V and J genes are TRBV25-1 and TRBJ1-1; a possible D gene is TRBD1 (5 bases). The CDR3 extends over 15 amino acids. Trimming took off 5 bases at V and 5 bases at J, with 18 bases between the two ends. The germline gives CDR1 MGHDK, CDR2 SYGVNS. The CDR3 spells CASSFHGALNTEAFF. The CDR3 DNA reads TGTGCCAGCAGTTTCCATGGGGCGCTTAATACTGAAGCTTTCTTT.

The chain has TRBV3-1 (or the pseudogene TRBV3-2) and TRBJ1-4; unclear D gene. Trimming removed 1 base from V and 6 bases from J, with 15 bases in between. Germline lookup yields CDR1 LGHDT and CDR2 YNNKEL (reference sequence). The CDR3 runs to 16 residues. CDR3 coding DNA: TGTGCCAGCAGCCAAGCCGGGAGAGGCCCCGATGAAAAACTGTTTTTT. Protein sequence: CASSQAGRGPDEKLFF.

This chain uses TRBV10-3 with TRBJ2-1; 11 bases line up with TRBD2. CDR3 length: 16 amino acids. The germline gives CDR1 ENHRY, CDR2 SYGVKD. The trim removed 5 bases at V and 4 bases at J, leaving 7 bases unmatched. Here the CDR3 reads CAISLSSGGIYNEQFF. For the CDR3, the DNA is TGTGCCATCAGTCTTTCTAGCGGGGGGATATACAATGAGCAGTTCTTC.

This rearrangement joins TRBV10-3 to TRBJ2-3; TRBD2 agrees at 14 bases. This CDR3 has 15 amino acids. The J segment lost 5 bases and the V segment lost 5 bases, leaving 3 bases of the junction unmatched. From germline, CDR1 is ENHRY and CDR2 SYGVKD. The CDR3 DNA sequence: TGTGCCATCAGTCCGACTAGCGGGGGGGGAGATACGCAGTATTTT. As protein: CAISPTSGGGDTQYF.

This chain uses TRBV5-1 with TRBJ1-2, with D hard to call. Germline CDR1 SGHRS, CDR2 YFSETQ. The V end lost 3 bases, the J end lost 3 bases, and 12 bases lay between the germline ends. The CDR3 covers 14 residues. CDR3 in amino acids: CASSSAASDYGYTF. The CDR3 nucleotides read TGCGCCAGCAGCTCGGCGGCGTCTGACTATGGCTACACCTTC.

The V gene is TRBV2, the J gene TRBJ2-2; 7 bases match TRBD2. The germline V gene has CDR1 SNHLY and CDR2 FYNNEI. V was clipped by 6 bases and J by 4 bases; unmatched bases: 8. The CDR3 has 15 amino acids. This CDR3 reads CASRASGVGTGELFF. The CDR3 DNA reads TGTGCCAGCAGAGCTAGCGGAGTTGGCACCGGGGAGCTGTTTTTT.

CDR3 residues: CASRPGGSYFQPQHF. The CDR3 DNA is TGTGCCAGTAGACCCGGAGGGTCGTACTTTCAGCCCCAGCATTTT. This chain joins TRBV19 and TRBJ1-5; no definite D call. This CDR3 region has 15 residues. With 6 bases removed from V and 6 bases from J, the gap between germline ends came to 18 bases. From germline, CDR1 is LNHDA and CDR2 SQIVND (reference sequence). The full variable domain, with the rest looked up from reference TRBV19 and TRBJ1-5, is DGGITQSPKYLFRKEGQNVTLSCEQNLNHDAMYWYRQDPGQGLRLIYYSQIVNDFQKGDIAEGYSVSREKKESFPLTVTSAQKNPTAFYLCASRPGGSYFQPQHFGDGTRLSIL.

The rearrangement links TRBV6-5 to TRBJ2-3, with a possible D match to TRBD2 (6 bases). This CDR3 comprises 14 residues. Germline CDR1 is MNHEY and CDR2 is SVGAGI. Trimming pared 2 bases from V and 6 bases from J, leaving 12 bases between. As DNA, the CDR3 is TGTGCCAGCAGTTACGCGGGGAGGTCGGATACGCAGTATTTT. It translates to CASSYAGRSDTQYF.

This chain uses TRBV5-1 with TRBJ2-1, with 10 nucleotides matching TRBD2. J was trimmed by 8 bases and V by 3 bases; bases with no gene match: 8. This CDR3 is built from 15 residues. The germline gives CDR1 SGHRS, CDR2 YFSETQ. CDR3 sequence: CASSSGGAGGDEQFF. Written as DNA, the CDR3 is TGCGCCAGCAGCTCGGGAGGAGCGGGAGGGGATGAGCAGTTCTTC.

This clone showed up just a few times. The J gene is TRBJ2-7, the V gene TRBV18, with 7 bases identical to TRBD1. Trimming removed 4 bases from V and 5 bases from J; junction bases left unmatched: 8. Per the germline V gene, CDR1 is KGHSH and CDR2 is LQKENI. CDR3 length: 14 amino acids. CDR3 coding DNA: TGTGCCAGCTCACAGGCACAGGGGAGCCACGAGCAGTACTTC. Its translation: CASSQAQGSHEQYF.

The chain combines TRBV5-4 with TRBJ1-4; the D gene is possibly TRBD1 (6 bases). There are 14 residues in the CDR3. V shed 0 bases and J shed 6 bases, with 9 bases lying between them. Germline CDR1 SGHNT, CDR2 YYREEE (reference sequence). The CDR3: CASSLDTGYEKLFF. CDR3 bases: TGTGCCAGCAGCTTGGATACAGGGTATGAAAAACTGTTTTTT.

The rearrangement uses TRBV15 and TRBJ1-1; D is ambiguous. CDR1 is LNHNV and CDR2 is YYDKDF in the germline V gene (reference sequence). V was shortened by 0 bases and J by 1 base, with 9 bases between the two germline ends. The CDR3 runs to 15 residues. The CDR3 DNA follows: TGTGCCACCAGCAGAGATAAGCTCCCGAACACTGAAGCTTTCTTT. Protein: CATSRDKLPNTEAFF.

This clone was observed many times. This chain links TRBV5-1 with TRBJ2-1, with TRBD1 matching over 11 bases. The V gene end was trimmed by 0 bases and the J gene end by 6 bases; junction bases not matched to a gene: 2. The CDR3 consists of 15 residues. CDR1 SGHRS and CDR2 YFSETQ come from the germline V gene. CDR3 in DNA: TGCGCCAGCAGCTTGGCAGGGACAGGGGGCAATGAGCAGTTCTTC. Protein product: CASSLAGTGGNEQFF.

V and J are TRBV5-4 and TRBJ1-2; unclear D gene. V lost 1 base to trimming and J lost 6 bases, with 7 bases between them. The germline V gene has CDR1 SGHNT and CDR2 YYREEE (reference sequence). There are 12 residues in the CDR3. This chain's CDR3 is CASSLSQDGYTF. CDR3 DNA sequence: TGTGCCAGCAGCTTGAGTCAGGATGGCTACACCTTC.

This chain uses TRBV3-1 (or the pseudogene TRBV3-2) with TRBJ2-2; TRBD2 agrees at 12 bases. CDR3 length equals 16 residues. The germline gives CDR1 LGHDT, CDR2 YNNKEL (reference sequence). With V trimmed by 2 bases and J by 6 bases, 4 bases remained unmatched. The CDR3 DNA sequence: TGTGCCAGCAGCCAACGTACTAGCGGGGGGTCCGGGGAGCTGTTTTTT. Its protein product is CASSQRTSGGSGELFF.

This chain links TRBV6-5 with TRBJ2-1, with 13 positions matching TRBD2. Germline values: CDR1 MNHEY, CDR2 SVGAGI. V trimming: 3 bases; J trimming: 5 bases; junction bases outside the gene matches: 1. The CDR3 sequence is 15 residues long. CDR3 in DNA: TGTGCCAGCAGTTATGGGACTAGCGGGAACAATGAGCAGTTCTTC. It translates to CASSYGTSGNNEQFF.

This clone is a singleton in its sample. Here the CDR3 reads CASSPLDSHYGYTF. The CDR3 DNA follows: TGTGCCAGCTCACCACTGGACAGCCACTATGGCTACACCTTC. The chain recombines TRBV18 with TRBJ1-2; weak D call: TRBD1 (6 bases). V was clipped by 1 base and J by 3 bases, with 9 bases between them. The CDR3 length is 14 residues. Germline V gene lookup returns CDR1 KGHSH and CDR2 LQKENI.

V is TRBV5-1 and J is TRBJ1-2, with D unresolved. The germline V and J ends were trimmed by 0 bases and 6 bases, with 15 bases remaining between them. The CDR3 is made up of 15 amino acids. Germline CDR1 is SGHRS and CDR2 is YFSETQ. The chain's CDR3 is CASSLESGFGNGYTF. CDR3 sequence (DNA): TGCGCCAGCAGCTTGGAGTCCGGGTTCGGTAATGGCTACACCTTC.

This sequence joins TRBV28 and TRBJ2-7; TRBD1 matches at 7 bases. V trimming: 5 bases; J trimming: 4 bases; junction bases outside the gene matches: 5. The germline V gene has CDR1 MDHEN and CDR2 SYDVKM. The CDR3 covers 13 residues. CDR3 amino acids: CASSARQGYEQYF. CDR3 nucleotides: TGTGCCAGCAGTGCCCGACAGGGTTACGAGCAGTACTTC.

This clone was recorded once. The J gene is TRBJ1-1, the V gene TRBV3-1 (or the pseudogene TRBV3-2); possibly TRBD1 for D (6 bases). V was pared by 2 bases and J by 1 base, with 14 bases between. Germline values: CDR1 LGHDT, CDR2 YNNKEL (reference sequence). The CDR3 runs to 16 residues. The CDR3 is CASSQWGSGQNTEAFF. The CDR3 region has the DNA TGTGCCAGCAGCCAATGGGGATCGGGACAGAACACTGAAGCTTTCTTT.